This passage covers 8 T cell receptor beta chains from one sample sequenced in a study of identical twins. TCRdb redid the calling of the 5' RACE reads with MiXCR, one entry per CDR3 protein. The sample shows over 200,000 distinct CDR3 sequences, around a tenth of them seen only once. Material for sequencing was memory (CD45RO+) T cells sorted from blood. These receptors originate from a young woman in good health.

This clonotype has a handful of counts. The J gene is TRBJ2-7, the V gene TRBV12-3 or TRBV12-4, with 8 bases that match TRBD2. Trimming removed 7 bases from V and 0 bases from J; junction bases left unmatched: 5. The CDR3 runs to 14 residues. The CDR3 nucleotides read TGTGCCAGCAAGACTAGCGCAAGCTCCTACGAGCAGTACTTC. It yields the protein CASKTSASSYEQYF.

The rearrangement joins TRBV10-3 to TRBJ1-2, with a possible D match to TRBD1 (6 bases). V lost 2 bases and J lost 3, with 16 bases in between. The germline V gene has CDR1 ENHRY and CDR2 SYGVKD. This CDR3 has 16 residues. Here the CDR3 reads CAISERQDRGHYGYTF. CDR3 sequence (DNA): TGTGCCATCAGTGAGCGTCAGGACAGAGGCCACTATGGCTACACCTTC.

This clonotype appeared many times. The V call is TRBV7-9, the J call TRBJ2-5, with TRBD2 as a possible D gene (5 bases). The CDR3 loop spans 13 amino acids. V lost 5 bases, J lost 7 bases, and 14 bases lay in between. The germline gives CDR1 SEHNR, CDR2 FQNEAQ (reference sequence). CDR3 DNA: TGTGCCAGCAGCGACTGGTCCCGGGGGACCCAGTACTTC. Translated, it gives CASSDWSRGTQYF.

This clonotype was observed at least ten times. The chain has TRBV11-3 and TRBJ2-1; 10 bases match TRBD2. With V trimmed by 3 bases and J by 6 bases, 8 bases remained unmatched. Germline-derived CDR1 and CDR2 are SGHNT and YENEEA. This CDR3 region has 16 residues. The CDR3 loop is CASSFSLAGVGNEQFF. CDR3 sequence (DNA): TGTGCCAGCAGCTTCTCCCTAGCGGGAGTGGGCAATGAGCAGTTCTTC.

This clonotype was observed a handful of times. The genes are TRBV6-5 and TRBJ2-7; D perhaps matches TRBD1 (6 bases). Germline CDR1 MNHEY, CDR2 SVGAGI. The V end was cut by 0 bases, the J end by 0 bases, with 6 bases between. This CDR3 is 14 amino acids long. This chain's CDR3 is CASSYSGHSYEQYF. DNA of the CDR3: TGTGCCAGCAGTTACTCGGGACACTCCTACGAGCAGTACTTC.

CDR3 in DNA: TGTGCCACCAAGACCGGGACAGACACAGATACGCAGTATTTT. Translating gives CATKTGTDTDTQYF. The V and J genes are TRBV15 and TRBJ2-3, with TRBD1 identical over 7 bases. Germline-derived CDR1 and CDR2 are LNHNV and YYDKDF (reference sequence). CDR3 length equals 14 residues. V lost 7 bases, J lost 2 bases, and 6 bases stayed unmatched.

This clonotype was counted ten times or more. This sequence joins TRBV20-1 and TRBJ1-1; a possible D gene is TRBD1 (6 bases). This CDR3 has 14 amino acids. Germline lookup yields CDR1 DFQATT and CDR2 SNEGSKA (reference sequence). With 3 bases removed from V and 3 bases from J, the gap between germline ends came to 14 bases. The CDR3 spells CSASNPGAHTEAFF. In DNA, the CDR3 is TGCAGTGCTAGTAATCCAGGGGCACACACTGAAGCTTTCTTT.

Concerning this clonotype: The junction and the germline gene differ at one end; a read error may be behind it. The chain recombines TRBV9 with TRBJ1-5; TRBD1 matches 7 bases. Looked up from germline, CDR1 is SGDLS and CDR2 is YYNGEE. The length of the CDR3 is 14 residues. CDR3 region: CASSVEGGNQPQHF. The DNA for the CDR3 is TGTGCCAGCAGCGTAGAAGGGGGCAACCAGCCCCAGCATTTT. The full variable domain, its missing parts supplied by reference TRBV9 and TRBJ1-5, is DSGVTQTPKHLITATGQRVTLRCSPRSGDLSVYWYQQSLDQGLQFLIQYYNGEERAKGNILERFSAQQFPDLHSELNLSSLELGDSALYFCASSVEGGNQPQHFGDGTRLSIL.